These 15 T cell receptor beta chains came from one sample sequenced in a study of human T cells and chemical hapten exposure. TCRdb independently ran MiXCR on the RACE reads; one entry per CDR3 protein. The sample consists of around 360,000 distinct CDR3 sequences, about 6% of them appearing once. The time point: patch test 2, 6 weeks after DPC sensitization. Stated treatment: therapeutic diphenylcyclopropenone sensitization with weekly scalp DPC. Here the sequenced sample was whole blood, taken in connection with sensitization to the hapten diphenylcyclopropenone (DPC). The receptor set was obtained from a woman between 18 and 29 years old with alopecia areata. Some clones in this sample may be carry-over from other donors' samples.

This clonotype showed up just a few times. The chain combines TRBV20-1 with TRBJ2-2; 8 nucleotides align to TRBD1. Per the germline V gene, CDR1 is DFQATT and CDR2 is SNEGSKA (reference sequence). The V segment lost 0 bases and the J segment 5 bases; nucleotides outside the gene matches: 8. The CDR3 runs 16 residues. The CDR3 nucleotides read TGCAGTGCTAGAGATTTGAGGACAGGGAATACCGGGGAGCTGTTTTTT. Translating it yields CSARDLRTGNTGELFF.

The chain joins TRBV20-1 to TRBJ2-3, with TRBD2 matching 13 bases. V lost 3 bases and J lost 1; bases outside the gene matches: 4. The CDR3 consists of 16 residues. Germline assignment: CDR1 DFQATT and CDR2 SNEGSKA (reference sequence). The DNA of the CDR3 is TGCAGTGCTAGCGCCGGGACTAGCGGGGGCACAGATACGCAGTATTTT. Residues: CSASAGTSGGTDTQYF.

This clonotype was seen ten or more times. The chain carries TRBV5-1 and TRBJ2-5; D is possibly TRBD2 (6 bases). Germline values: CDR1 SGHRS, CDR2 YFSETQ. V was shortened by 5 bases and J by 5 bases, with 13 bases between the two germline ends. The CDR3 contains 13 residues. CDR3 amino acids: CASSSSSVETQYF. The CDR3 DNA reads TGCGCCAGCAGTTCCTCTAGCGTGGAGACCCAGTACTTC. The full variable domain, in which reference TRBV5-1 and TRBJ2-5 provide the parts outside the CDR3, is KAGVTQTPRYLIKTRGQQVTLSCSPISGHRSVSWYQQTPGQGLQFLFEYFSETQRNKGNFPGRFSGRQFSNSRSEMNVSTLELGDSALYLCASSSSSVETQYFGPGTRLLVL.

This clonotype appeared a few times. V usage is TRBV6-2 or TRBV6-3 and J usage is TRBJ1-2; D not certain. Germline V gene data show CDR1 as MNHEY and CDR2 as SVGEGT. V was trimmed by 3 bases and J by 8 bases, leaving 19 bases between them. This CDR3 spans 15 amino acids. In DNA, the CDR3 is TGTGCCAGCAGTTATGATTGGCCCCCGGCGGGCGGCTACACCTTC. Translated: CASSYDWPPAGGYTF.

This clonotype was observed many times. The V call is TRBV3-1, the J call TRBJ2-5; D perhaps matches TRBD2 (7 bases). The germline CDR1 and CDR2 sequences are LGHDT and YNNKEL (reference sequence). V lost 4 bases, J lost 3 bases, and 18 bases lay in between. This CDR3 region has 16 residues. In nucleotides, the CDR3 is TGTGCCAGCAGCCTCCCCACCGCGGGGGCCGAAGAGACCCAGTACTTC. Protein sequence: CASSLPTAGAEETQYF.

This clonotype was counted between two and nine times. This rearrangement joins TRBV7-2 to TRBJ2-3, with 8 bases identical to TRBD2. V was pared by 4 bases and J by 2 bases, with 5 bases of the junction left unmatched. Germline V gives CDR1 SGHTA, CDR2 FQGNSA. The CDR3 is 15 residues long. CDR3 in amino acids: CASSSLAGYTDTQYF. DNA of the CDR3: TGTGCCAGCAGCTCATTAGCGGGGTACACAGATACGCAGTATTTT. The full variable domain, its missing parts supplied by reference TRBV7-2 and TRBJ2-3, is GAGVSQSPSNKVTEKGKDVELRCDPISGHTALYWYRQSLGQGLEFLIYFQGNSAPDKSGLPSDRFSAERTGGSVSTLTIQRTQQEDSAVYLCASSSLAGYTDTQYFGPGTRLTVL.

This clonotype occurred a few times. The chain couples TRBV19 to TRBJ2-1; D is possibly TRBD1 (6 bases). Trimming removed 4 bases at V and 5 bases at J, with 9 bases between. The CDR3 loop spans 13 amino acids. Germline V lookup: CDR1 LNHDA, CDR2 SQIVND (reference sequence). The CDR3 sequence is CASSNQGHNEQFF. The DNA of the CDR3 is TGTGCCAGTAGTAATCAGGGGCACAATGAGCAGTTCTTC. The full variable domain, its missing parts supplied by reference TRBV19 and TRBJ2-1, is DGGITQSPKYLFRKEGQNVTLSCEQNLNHDAMYWYRQDPGQGLRLIYYSQIVNDFQKGDIAEGYSVSREKKESFPLTVTSAQKNPTAFYLCASSNQGHNEQFFGPGTRLTVL.

This clonotype was seen more than once but under ten times. The chain employs TRBV6-4 and TRBJ1-6, with a possible D match to TRBD1 (6 bases). This CDR3 comprises 15 residues. Germline CDR1 reads MRHNA; CDR2 reads SNTAGT. V gave up 9 bases and J gave up 7 bases, with 19 bases separating them. CDR3: CARLTGKSSNSPLHF. Written as DNA, the CDR3 is TGTGCCAGATTAACAGGGAAGTCAAGCAATTCACCCCTCCACTTT.

This clonotype was counted at least ten times. This rearrangement joins TRBV29-1 to TRBJ1-1; no firm D call. Germline V gene data show CDR1 as SQVTM and CDR2 as ANQGSEA. Trimming removed 6 bases from V and 6 bases from J, with 20 bases in between. The CDR3 length is 14 residues. CDR3: CSVSSAGLIAEAFF. CDR3 in DNA: TGCAGCGTCTCCTCGGCGGGTCTTATCGCTGAAGCTTTCTTT.

The rearrangement joins TRBV2 to TRBJ2-3, with TRBD2 as a possible D gene (5 bases). From germline, CDR1 is SNHLY and CDR2 FYNNEI. V was trimmed by 7 bases and J by 2 bases, leaving 13 bases between them. The length of the CDR3 is 14 residues. The CDR3 protein is CASTSRTATDTQYF. Written as DNA, the CDR3 is TGTGCCAGCACTTCTCGGACTGCCACAGATACGCAGTATTTT.

The chain is built from TRBV6-2 or TRBV6-3 and TRBJ2-4; no reliable D call. Germline lookup yields CDR1 MNHEY and CDR2 SVGEGT. V gave up 6 bases and J gave up 7 bases, with 13 bases separating them. The CDR3 is made up of 13 amino acids. The CDR3: CASSGRGLNIQYF. CDR3 sequence (DNA): TGTGCCAGCAGCGGGCGAGGATTGAACATTCAGTACTTC.

This clonotype has just a few counts. This chain links TRBV2 with TRBJ2-2; 7 nucleotides align to TRBD2. CDR3 length: 13 residues. Germline CDR1 reads SNHLY; CDR2 reads FYNNEI. After removal of 7 bases from V and 5 bases from J, the junction contained 4 bases not matched to a gene. CDR3 bases: TGTGCCAGCAAGCGGGGTGGGACCGGGGAGCTGTTTTTT. Translated, it gives CASKRGGTGELFF.

This clonotype came up many times. The chain's CDR3 is CASSHGQGTRNTIYF. The CDR3 region has the DNA TGTGCCAGCAGCCATGGACAGGGTACTCGGAACACCATATATTTT. The V gene is TRBV4-2, the J gene TRBJ1-3, with 8 bases lining up with TRBD1. The germline gives CDR1 LGHNA, CDR2 YNFKEQ. CDR3 length: 15 amino acids. The ends lost 3 bases at V and 7 bases at J; junction bases unmatched: 8.

The V call is TRBV7-2, the J call TRBJ2-7, with D possibly being TRBD2 (6 bases). Germline CDR1 reads SGHTA; CDR2 reads FQGNSA. This CDR3 spans 15 amino acids. Trimming removed 0 bases at V and 0 bases at J, with 9 bases between. CDR3 loop: CASSLASGNSYEQYF. In DNA, the CDR3 is TGTGCCAGCAGCTTAGCTAGCGGAAACTCCTACGAGCAGTACTTC.

Many counts were recorded for this clonotype. The chain has TRBV11-2 and TRBJ2-1; 9 bases fit TRBD2. The CDR3 totals 17 residues. V trimming: 3 bases; J trimming: 2 bases; junction bases outside the gene matches: 8. Germline V gene data show CDR1 as SGHAT and CDR2 as FQNNGV. The CDR3 loop reads CASSFGSGGHPYNEQFF. In DNA, the CDR3 is TGTGCCAGCAGCTTTGGTAGCGGGGGCCATCCCTACAATGAGCAGTTCTTC.